The 5 T cell receptor beta chains given below trace back to one sample, sequenced in a study of shared clonotypes between healthy human individuals. The naive CD8 subset, CD45RO-negative cells positively selected for CCR7, excluded terminally differentiated effector memory CD45RA+ cells. Method: immunoSEQ multiplex PCR; TCRdb's copy keeps in-frame clones and lacks some. The sample lists roughly 590,000 clones, less than 97% occurring once. The source material was naive CD8+ T cells sorted from blood. Receptor source: a woman in her twenties or thirties in good health.

CDR3 in amino acids: CASSLAPDLYGYTF. In DNA form, the CDR3 reads TGTGCCAGCAGCTTAGCGCCGGATCTATATGGCTACACCTTC. The chain uses TRBV7-9 and TRBJ1-2; D remains ambiguous. V shed 0 bases and J shed 5 bases, with 10 bases lying between them. The CDR3 runs 14 residues. Germline-derived CDR1 and CDR2 are SEHNR and FQNEAQ (reference sequence).

The V call is TRBV29-1, the J call TRBJ2-3; D tentatively reads TRBD1 or TRBD2 (6 bases each). The CDR3 consists of 14 residues. Germline V gene lookup returns CDR1 SQVTM and CDR2 ANQGSEA. The V and J ends lost 4 bases and 4 bases respectively, with 15 bases between them. The DNA of the CDR3 is TGCAGCGTTGGGGGGGCTAGCCACCCAGATACGCAGTATTTT. This sequence encodes CSVGGASHPDTQYF.

This chain uses TRBV7-2 with TRBJ1-1, with a tentative D call TRBD1 (5 bases). The germline CDR1 and CDR2 sequences are SGHTA and FQGNSA. There are 11 residues in the CDR3. The V end was cut by 3 bases, the J end by 10 bases, with 9 bases between. The CDR3 nucleotides read TGTGCCAGCAGCTTCGCTGGGGGAGCTTTCTTT. It yields the protein CASSFAGGAFF. Full variable domain (outside the CDR3, taken from reference TRBV7-2 and TRBJ1-1): GAGVSQSPSNKVTEKGKDVELRCDPISGHTALYWYRQSLGQGLEFLIYFQGNSAPDKSGLPSDRFSAERTGGSVSTLTIQRTQQEDSAVYLCASSFAGGAFFGQGTRLTVV.

The V gene is TRBV11-2, the J gene TRBJ1-1; maybe TRBD1 (6 bases). Germline loops: CDR1 SGHAT, CDR2 FQNNGV. The CDR3 covers 14 residues. V lost 1 base, J lost 5 bases, and 11 bases lay in between. CDR3 protein: CASSLGGGRTEAFF. CDR3 DNA: TGTGCCAGCAGCTTAGGAGGGGGACGGACTGAAGCTTTCTTT.

The chain couples TRBV28 to TRBJ1-1; D is unresolved. Germline V gene sequence: CDR1 MDHEN, CDR2 SYDVKM. This CDR3 region has 12 residues. V was clipped by 8 bases and J by 3 bases, with 10 bases between them. In DNA, the CDR3 is TGTGCCAGCCACGACGCCTACACTGAAGCTTTCTTT. Its protein product is CASHDAYTEAFF.